This TCR beta chain was sequenced during a study of glioma-infiltrating T cells. This clonotype was detected many times. No antigen is known for it. Overall study results and limits: Gliomas, especially low-grade, showed above-expected tissue-blood divergence; non-neoplastic patients showed below. CDR3 overlap between tissue and blood was very small.

Using RNA template, CDR3s of TCR alpha and beta were amplified with iRepertoire arm-PCR. One-step reverse transcription and amplification started from approximately 100-400 ng of tissue mRNA or PBMC total RNA. TCRdb redid the calling of the multiplex PCR reads with MiXCR, one entry per CDR3 protein. This sample has 90,000 to 110,000 distinct CDR3 sequences; under 30% occur once, and the top ten carry 35%. The CDR3 runs to 14 residues. The ends were cut back, 3 bases at V and 0 bases at J, with 8 bases in the middle. Looked up from germline, CDR1 is SGHTA and CDR2 is FQGNSA. The sample was glioma tissue, nonneoplastic brain tissue, or PBMCs (not recorded which). This TCR derives from a human donor with low-grade glioma or glioblastoma, undergoing nonglioma brain surgery, or in good health (not recorded which). The V call is TRBV7-2, the J call TRBJ1-1; D gene unclear. The CDR3 region has the DNA TGTGCCAGCAGCTTGAAGAACATGAACACTGAAGCTTTCTTT. Its translation is CASSLKNMNTEAFF.